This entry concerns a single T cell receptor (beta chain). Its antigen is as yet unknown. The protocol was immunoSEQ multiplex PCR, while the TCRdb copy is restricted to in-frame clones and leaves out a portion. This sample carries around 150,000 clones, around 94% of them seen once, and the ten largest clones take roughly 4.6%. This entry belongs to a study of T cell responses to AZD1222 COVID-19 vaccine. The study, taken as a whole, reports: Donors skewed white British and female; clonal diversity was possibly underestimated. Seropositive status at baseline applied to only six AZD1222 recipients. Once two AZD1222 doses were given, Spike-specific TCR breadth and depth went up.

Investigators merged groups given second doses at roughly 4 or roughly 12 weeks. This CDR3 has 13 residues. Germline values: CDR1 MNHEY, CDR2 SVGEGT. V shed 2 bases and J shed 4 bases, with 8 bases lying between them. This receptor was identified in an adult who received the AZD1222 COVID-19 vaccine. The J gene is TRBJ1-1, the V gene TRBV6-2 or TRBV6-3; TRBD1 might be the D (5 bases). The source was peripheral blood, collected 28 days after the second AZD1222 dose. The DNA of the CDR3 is TGTGCCAGCAGTTACCGGGGGAGCACTGAAGCTTTCTTT. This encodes CASSYRGSTEAFF.